These 6 T cell receptor beta chains were all obtained from the same sample, sequenced in a study of T cell repertoires in cytomegalovirus infection. TCRdb analysed the reads with MiXCR anew, one entry per CDR3 protein. The profile shows around 530,000 distinct CDR3 sequences, about 26% of them singletons. The specimen sequenced was PBMCs. The receptors shown here come from a human donor in good health (CMV status not recorded). Some clones in this sample may be carry-over from other donors' samples.

The J gene is TRBJ2-7, the V gene TRBV27; 10 bases are a match to TRBD2. This CDR3 region has 16 residues. The trim removed 5 bases at V and 3 bases at J, leaving 10 bases unmatched. The germline V gene has CDR1 MNHEY and CDR2 SMNVEV (reference sequence). The DNA for the CDR3 is TGTGCCAGCAGTCACGGACTAGCGGCATTAGGCTACGAGCAGTACTTC. Translated, it gives CASSHGLAALGYEQYF.

The rearrangement links TRBV12-3 or TRBV12-4 to TRBJ2-1; the D gene is possibly TRBD2 (6 bases). This CDR3 has 14 residues. Deletions cut 5 bases from V and 2 bases from J, with 10 bases between. The CDR3 region has the DNA TGTGCCAGCAGTACTAGCCAAGCCTACAATGAGCAGTTCTTC. This gives the protein CASSTSQAYNEQFF.

The sample holds many counts of this clonotype. The rearrangement joins TRBV7-2 to TRBJ2-3; no definite D call. The length of the CDR3 is 12 residues. Trimming removed 2 bases from V and 6 bases from J, with 6 bases in between. Germline V gives CDR1 SGHTA, CDR2 FQGNSA. CDR3 in amino acids: CASSLHADTQYF. CDR3 nucleotide sequence: TGTGCCAGCAGCTTACATGCGGATACGCAGTATTTT. Complete variable domain (other parts from reference TRBV7-2 and TRBJ2-3): GAGVSQSPSNKVTEKGKDVELRCDPISGHTALYWYRQSLGQGLEFLIYFQGNSAPDKSGLPSDRFSAERTGGSVSTLTIQRTQQEDSAVYLCASSLHADTQYFGPGTRLTVL.

The J gene is TRBJ2-5, the V gene TRBV20-1, with 7 bases aligning to TRBD2. The junction had 9 bases not matched to a gene; V was cut back by 3 bases and J by 5 bases. This CDR3 is built from 14 residues. The germline V gene has CDR1 DFQATT and CDR2 SNEGSKA (reference sequence). CDR3 sequence (DNA): TGCAGTGCTAGTATTGCGGCGGGAGCGGAGACCCAGTACTTC. Amino acids: CSASIAAGAETQYF.

In this sample, this clonotype turned up a few times. The DNA of the CDR3 is TGTGCCAGCAGCCTCGCTCCGGGACTAGCGGGAAAGACCCAGTACTTC. Translated, it gives CASSLAPGLAGKTQYF. V and J are TRBV14 and TRBJ2-5; 13 positions agree with TRBD2. Trimming at V came to 4 bases and at J to 6 bases, leaving 8 bases not matched to a gene. The germline V gene encodes CDR1 SGHDN and CDR2 FVKESK. This CDR3 spans 16 amino acids.

V gene TRBV12-3 or TRBV12-4 combines with J gene TRBJ1-2, with a weak D call TRBD1 (6 bases). V gave up 6 bases and J gave up 5 bases, with 16 bases separating them. This CDR3 is 14 amino acids long. The CDR3 bases are TGTGCCAGCAGCGCAATGGGCAGGGGATATGGCTACACCTTC. It specifies CASSAMGRGYGYTF.